Included here is one T cell receptor (beta chain) sequence, with context. As yet, its antigen is unknown. The data originate from a study of T cells in localized non-small cell lung cancer. Whole-study findings and limits: A median of around 60 of the top 100 tumor clones appeared in adjacent lung, which was paired and uninvolved. Measurement of T cell clonality placed uninvolved adjacent lung highest, above the level in tumor. Longer survival (overall) was linked to higher T cell density in blood.

Germline CDR1 and CDR2: MNHNY and SVGAGI (reference sequence). The CDR3 spans 13 residues. Trimming stripped 4 bases from V and 7 bases from J, with 11 bases between. The table came from immunoSEQ multiplex PCR; TCRdb's copy has only in-frame clones and leaves some out. Seen here are 90,000 to 100,000 clones, about nine tenths observed once, and the top ten hold 4.1%. This receptor was obtained from a woman between 35 and 75 years old with stage II squamous cell lung carcinoma. The V gene is TRBV6-6, the J gene TRBJ2-1; tentative D call: TRBD1 (6 bases). The sample in question was PBMCs, obtained before any cancer treatment. Here the CDR3 DNA reads TGTGCCAGCAGTTCCAACCAGGGGAATGAGCAGTTCTTC. Amino acid sequence: CASSSNQGNEQFF.